This T cell receptor beta chain originates from a study of human T cells and chemical hapten exposure. Study in general: The patients, most of them female, presented with alopecia areata, totalis or universalis.

TCRdb analysed the RACE reads with MiXCR anew, one entry per CDR3 protein. The sample lists fewer than 45,000 distinct CDR3 sequences, approximately 12% occurring once. Stated time point: pre-sensitization, week 0. Treatment indicated: therapeutic diphenylcyclopropenone sensitization with weekly scalp DPC. Whole blood, unfractionated, served as the material for total RNA extraction. Losses at the gene ends were 4 bases for V and 7 bases for J; bases not matched to a gene: 7. CDR1 is MNHNS and CDR2 is SASEGT in the germline V gene. CDR3 length: 15 residues. The starting material was whole blood, obtained in connection with sensitization to the hapten diphenylcyclopropenone (DPC). The receptor was isolated from a woman aged 40 to 55 with alopecia areata. Some clones in this sample may be carry-over from other donors' samples. This chain connects TRBV6-1 to TRBJ1-4; 9 bases line up with TRBD1. CDR3 nucleotide sequence: TGTGCCAGCAGTGGATCGACAGGGGGTAGTGAAAAACTGTTTTTT. This gives the protein CASSGSTGGSEKLFF.